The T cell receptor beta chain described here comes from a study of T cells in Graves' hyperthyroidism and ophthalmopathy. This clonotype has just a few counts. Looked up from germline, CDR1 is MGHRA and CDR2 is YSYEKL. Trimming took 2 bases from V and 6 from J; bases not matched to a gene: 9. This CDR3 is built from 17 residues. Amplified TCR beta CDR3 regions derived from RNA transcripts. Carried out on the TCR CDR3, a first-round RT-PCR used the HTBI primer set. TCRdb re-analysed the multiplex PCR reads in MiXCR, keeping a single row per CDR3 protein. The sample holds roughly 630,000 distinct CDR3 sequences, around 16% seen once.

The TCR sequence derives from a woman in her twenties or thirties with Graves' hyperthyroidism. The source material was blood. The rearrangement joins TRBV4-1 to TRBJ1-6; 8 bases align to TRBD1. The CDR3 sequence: CASSQSIRGQGNSPLHF. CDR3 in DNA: TGCGCCAGCAGCCAATCCATTCGAGGACAGGGTAATTCACCCCTCCACTTT.